A selection of T cell receptor beta chains follows, all from one sample in a study of long-term antiretroviral therapy in people with HIV. Assay: immunoSEQ multiplex PCR; the TCRdb copy retains only in-frame clones and omits some. The data hold nearly 25,000 clones, with around three quarters observed a single time. This specimen was unsorted PBMCs, taken 1.2 years after starting antiretroviral therapy. These receptors originate from a middle-aged woman with HIV. CDR3s include the opening cysteine and the closing phenylalanine or tryptophan. D genes are given only for firm matches. Size values are once, few and many counts, or a class for expanded clones, and some rows have none.

V gene: TRBV6-5
J gene: TRBJ1-2
clone size: few
D gene: .
CDR3 DNA: TGTGCCAGCAGCCGGCCAGGGGACTATGGCTACACCTTC
CDR3 protein: CASSRPGDYGYTF

V gene: TRBV4-1
J gene: TRBJ2-5
clone size: few
D gene: TRBD2
CDR3 DNA: TGCGCCAGCAGCCAAGATGGACTAGATCAAGAGACCCAGTACTTC
CDR3 protein: CASSQDGLDQETQYF

V gene: TRBV27
J gene: TRBJ2-2
clone size: .
D gene: .
CDR3 DNA: TGTGCCAGCAGTTTATCGGGAACCGGGGAGCTGTTTTTT
CDR3 protein: CASSLSGTGELFF

V gene: TRBV6-5
J gene: TRBJ2-5
clone size: .
D gene: .
CDR3 DNA: TGTGCCAGCAGTTACCTAGGGCCGGAGACCCAGTACTTC
CDR3 protein: CASSYLGPETQYF

V gene: TRBV20-1
J gene: TRBJ2-7
clone size: .
D gene: .
CDR3 DNA: TGCAGTGGCCAGGCAGACTACGAGCAGTACTTC
CDR3 protein: CSGQADYEQYF

V gene: TRBV5-1
J gene: TRBJ1-1
clone size: .
D gene: .
CDR3 DNA: TGCGCCAGCAGCTTGGAGGAATACACTGAAGCTTTCTTT
CDR3 protein: CASSLEEYTEAFF

V gene: TRBV6-1
J gene: TRBJ2-7
clone size: .
D gene: .
CDR3 DNA: TGTGCCAGCAGTATTGCGCCTAATCCCTACGAGCAGTACTTC
CDR3 protein: CASSIAPNPYEQYF

V gene: TRBV20-1
J gene: TRBJ2-7
clone size: .
D gene: .
CDR3 DNA: TGCAGTGCCGGACGGGCGTATGAGCAGTACTTC
CDR3 protein: CSAGRAYEQYF

V gene: TRBV30
J gene: TRBJ1-2
clone size: once
D gene: .
CDR3 DNA: TGTGCCTGGAGTGTAAAGAGCCTCCGGACGGGTGGCTACACCTTC
CDR3 protein: CAWSVKSLRTGGYTF

V gene: TRBV30
J gene: TRBJ1-2
clone size: .
D gene: TRBD1
CDR3 DNA: TGTGCCTGGGCGGGACAGCCTAACTATGGCTACACCTTC
CDR3 protein: CAWAGQPNYGYTF

V gene: TRBV10-1
J gene: TRBJ2-1
clone size: .
D gene: TRBD2
CDR3 DNA: TGCGCCAGCAGTGAGAGCGGGGTCCGAAATGAGCAGTTCTTC
CDR3 protein: CASSESGVRNEQFF

V gene: TRBV11-3
J gene: TRBJ1-1
clone size: .
D gene: .
CDR3 DNA: TGTGCCAGCAGCTTAGAGGGGGCGGGCACTGAAGCTTTCTTT
CDR3 protein: CASSLEGAGTEAFF

V gene: TRBV2
J gene: TRBJ1-2
clone size: few
D gene: .
CDR3 DNA: TGTGCCAGCAAAAGGGCTCTCACTAACTATGGCTACACCTTC
CDR3 protein: CASKRALTNYGYTF

V gene: TRBV2
J gene: TRBJ2-7
clone size: few
D gene: .
CDR3 DNA: TGTGCCAGCGGGGATTACGAGCAGTACTTC
CDR3 protein: CASGDYEQYF

V gene: TRBV5-6
J gene: TRBJ1-4
clone size: .
D gene: .
CDR3 DNA: TGTGCCAGCAGCTTAGGGTTTGCAACTAATGAAAAACTGTTTTTT
CDR3 protein: CASSLGFATNEKLFF

V gene: TRBV11-3
J gene: TRBJ2-5
clone size: .
D gene: .
CDR3 DNA: TGTGCCAGCAGCTTAGATCGGTTCGATGAGACCCAGTACTTC
CDR3 protein: CASSLDRFDETQYF

V gene: TRBV29-1
J gene: TRBJ2-7
clone size: .
D gene: .
CDR3 DNA: TGCAGCGTTGAAAGGGACATCGGGTACGAGCAGTACTTC
CDR3 protein: CSVERDIGYEQYF

V gene: TRBV7-9
J gene: TRBJ2-7
clone size: .
D gene: .
CDR3 DNA: TGTGCCAGCAGGTCCGGGTCCTCCTACGAGCAGTACTTC
CDR3 protein: CASRSGSSYEQYF

V gene: TRBV7-9
J gene: TRBJ1-3
clone size: .
D gene: .
CDR3 DNA: TGTGCCAGCAGCTTAGAGGGGGGCGGCTCTGGAAACACCATATATTTT
CDR3 protein: CASSLEGGGSGNTIYF

V gene: TRBV18
J gene: TRBJ1-1
clone size: .
D gene: .
CDR3 DNA: TGTGCCAGCTCACCCCCATCTTTCGTACAAGCTTTCTTT
CDR3 protein: CASSPPSFVQAFF

V gene: TRBV15
J gene: TRBJ2-5
clone size: .
D gene: TRBD1
CDR3 DNA: TGTGCCACCAGCAGGTCCGGGACAGGTTCCGTCGGAGAGACCCAGTACTTC
CDR3 protein: CATSRSGTGSVGETQYF

V gene: TRBV7-2
J gene: TRBJ2-3
clone size: .
D gene: .
CDR3 DNA: TGTGCCAGCAGGACAACTAGCACAGATACGCAGTATTTT
CDR3 protein: CASRTTSTDTQYF

V gene: TRBV6-1
J gene: TRBJ1-2
clone size: .
D gene: .
CDR3 DNA: TGTGCCAGCAGTTCGACAGTAGCTAACTATGGCTACACCTTC
CDR3 protein: CASSSTVANYGYTF

V gene: TRBV9
J gene: TRBJ1-2
clone size: .
D gene: .
CDR3 DNA: TGTGCCAGCAGCGTCCGGGATGTAACCTATGGCTACACCTTC
CDR3 protein: CASSVRDVTYGYTF

V gene: TRBV19
J gene: TRBJ2-1
clone size: .
D gene: .
CDR3 DNA: TGTGCCAGTAGTTGGCAGGGCTCCTACAATGAGCAGTTCTTC
CDR3 protein: CASSWQGSYNEQFF

V gene: TRBV15
J gene: TRBJ1-2
clone size: .
D gene: .
CDR3 DNA: TGTGCCACCAGCAGAGATAGGGTAGTGGAAGATGGCTACACCTTC
CDR3 protein: CATSRDRVVEDGYTF

V gene: TRBV11-2
J gene: TRBJ1-1
clone size: few
D gene: .
CDR3 DNA: TGTGCCAGCAGCTTCGGGAGGGGAATTGAAGCTTTCTTT
CDR3 protein: CASSFGRGIEAFF

V gene: TRBV5-1
J gene: TRBJ2-1
clone size: once
D gene: .
CDR3 DNA: TGCGCCAGCAGCTCGTCTAAGGGAAATGAGCAGTTCTTC
CDR3 protein: CASSSSKGNEQFF

V gene: TRBV11-2
J gene: TRBJ1-1
clone size: .
D gene: .
CDR3 DNA: TGTGCCAGCAGCTTAAACAGGGAGGTGAACACTGAAGCTTTCTTT
CDR3 protein: CASSLNREVNTEAFF

V gene: TRBV10-3
J gene: TRBJ2-1
clone size: .
D gene: .
CDR3 DNA: TGTGCCATCAGTGAGTCAGTAGCGGCCTCCTACAATGAGCAGTTCTTC
CDR3 protein: CAISESVAASYNEQFF

V gene: TRBV13
J gene: TRBJ1-5
clone size: .
D gene: .
CDR3 DNA: TGTGCCAGCAGCTTGGGCAATCAGCCCCAGCATTTT
CDR3 protein: CASSLGNQPQHF

V gene: TRBV5-1
J gene: TRBJ2-5
clone size: .
D gene: TRBD1
CDR3 DNA: TGCGCCAGCAGCTCACAGACAGGGGAGTGGGAGACCCAGTACTTC
CDR3 protein: CASSSQTGEWETQYF

V gene: TRBV10-3
J gene: TRBJ1-1
clone size: .
D gene: .
CDR3 DNA: TGTGCCATCAGTGACCCCCTGGAACGGAATGAAGCTTTCTTT
CDR3 protein: CAISDPLERNEAFF

V gene: TRBV27
J gene: TRBJ1-4
clone size: .
D gene: .
CDR3 DNA: TGTGCCAGCAGTGTAACGGGGGGAGGGAATGAAAAACTGTTTTTT
CDR3 protein: CASSVTGGGNEKLFF

V gene: TRBV29-1
J gene: TRBJ2-3
clone size: .
D gene: .
CDR3 DNA: TGCAGCGTTGCGCTCTCTTTGAGCACAGATACGCAGTATTTT
CDR3 protein: CSVALSLSTDTQYF

V gene: TRBV7-9
J gene: TRBJ2-3
clone size: .
D gene: .
CDR3 DNA: TGTGCCAGCAGCTTACTCACAGATACGCAGTATTTT
CDR3 protein: CASSLLTDTQYF

V gene: TRBV7-9
J gene: TRBJ2-5
clone size: .
D gene: TRBD1
CDR3 DNA: TGTGCCAGCAGCTTGAGGCCTGGACAGGTCGATGGGGAGACCCAGTACTTC
CDR3 protein: CASSLRPGQVDGETQYF

V gene: TRBV2
J gene: TRBJ2-5
clone size: .
D gene: TRBD1
CDR3 DNA: TGTGCCAGCAGTGGCAGGGGGCATGGAGAGACCCAGTACTTC
CDR3 protein: CASSGRGHGETQYF

V gene: TRBV5-6
J gene: TRBJ2-3
clone size: .
D gene: .
CDR3 DNA: TGTGCCAGCAGCTTTGCACCTTTTAGCACAGATACGCAGTATTTT
CDR3 protein: CASSFAPFSTDTQYF

V gene: TRBV7-2
J gene: TRBJ1-6
clone size: few
D gene: .
CDR3 DNA: TGTGCCAGCAGCTTAGTAGGGGCAAGGAGTTCACCCCTCCACTTT
CDR3 protein: CASSLVGARSSPLHF

V gene: TRBV7-2
J gene: TRBJ1-2
clone size: .
D gene: .
CDR3 DNA: TGTGCCAGCAGCTTAGAACCTTGGGAGTATGGCTACACCTTC
CDR3 protein: CASSLEPWEYGYTF

V gene: TRBV10-1
J gene: TRBJ2-7
clone size: .
D gene: .
CDR3 DNA: TGCGCCAGCAGCCGGGCTGACTCCTACGAGCAGTACTTC
CDR3 protein: CASSRADSYEQYF

V gene: TRBV6-5
J gene: TRBJ1-4
clone size: .
D gene: .
CDR3 DNA: TGTGCCAGCAGTTACTCGGGGGCAACAACTAATGAAAAACTGTTTTTT
CDR3 protein: CASSYSGATTNEKLFF

V gene: TRBV7-9
J gene: TRBJ2-3
clone size: .
D gene: .
CDR3 DNA: TGTGCCAGCAGCTTAGAGGGCTGTTCGTATTTT
CDR3 protein: CASSLEGCSYF

V gene: TRBV18
J gene: TRBJ1-1
clone size: few
D gene: .
CDR3 DNA: TGTGCCAGCTCACCACTAGGGGGTAACACTGAAGCTTTCTTT
CDR3 protein: CASSPLGGNTEAFF

V gene: TRBV29-1
J gene: TRBJ2-7
clone size: .
D gene: TRBD1
CDR3 DNA: TGCAGCGCTGCCCCGACAGGGGGCTTCTACGAGCAGTACTTC
CDR3 protein: CSAAPTGGFYEQYF

V gene: TRBV4-3
J gene: TRBJ2-1
clone size: .
D gene: .
CDR3 DNA: TGCGCCAGCAGCCAAGACGAGGGGTTTTACAATGAGCAGTTCTTC
CDR3 protein: CASSQDEGFYNEQFF

V gene: TRBV5-1
J gene: TRBJ1-1
clone size: .
D gene: .
CDR3 DNA: TGCGCCAGCAGCTTGGCCGAGAGGACATATGAAGCTTTCTTT
CDR3 protein: CASSLAERTYEAFF

V gene: TRBV5-1
J gene: TRBJ1-3
clone size: .
D gene: TRBD1
CDR3 DNA: TGCGCCAGCAGCCCTGGACAGGGCGTCTCTGGAAACACCATATATTTT
CDR3 protein: CASSPGQGVSGNTIYF

V gene: TRBV29-1
J gene: TRBJ2-1
clone size: .
D gene: .
CDR3 DNA: TGCAGCGTTGAGGGGGTATTTCGGGAGCAGTTCTTC
CDR3 protein: CSVEGVFREQFF

V gene: TRBV18
J gene: TRBJ1-3
clone size: .
D gene: .
CDR3 DNA: TGTGCCAGCTCACCAGAACAGTCCCCTGGAAACACCATATATTTT
CDR3 protein: CASSPEQSPGNTIYF

V gene: TRBV12-5
J gene: TRBJ1-1
clone size: .
D gene: TRBD1
CDR3 DNA: TGTGCTAGTGGTTTGGTACGGAGAGGGGGCGTCACTGAAGCTTTCTTT
CDR3 protein: CASGLVRRGGVTEAFF

V gene: TRBV5-1
J gene: TRBJ1-5
clone size: .
D gene: TRBD1
CDR3 DNA: TGCGCCAGCAGCTTGGGCGGGACAGACAATCAGCCCCAGCATTTT
CDR3 protein: CASSLGGTDNQPQHF

V gene: TRBV19
J gene: TRBJ1-5
clone size: .
D gene: .
CDR3 DNA: TGTGCCAGTAGTACCCACCTCTCCCCGGGCCCCCCCCAGCATTTT
CDR3 protein: CASSTHLSPGPPQHF